This T cell receptor beta chain was captured in a study of T cells expressing NK-cell markers. As for the study in general: Among the eight sequenced donors, seven tested HCMV-seropositive and one tested seronegative.

CDR1 MNHEY and CDR2 SVGAGI come from the germline V gene. The CDR3 is made up of 14 amino acids. TCRdb re-called the 5' RACE reads and catalogs CDR3 proteins one per entry, DNA excluded. In total, the table holds some 440,000 distinct CDR3 sequences. Details on this clonotype: The antigen is not known.

The study, taken as a whole, reports: Dominant NKG2C+ clonotypes made up roughly 1.0-7.5% of CD8+ T cells in several donors.

The TCR comes from a woman in her forties or fifties in good health. Sequencing was performed on blood T cells: a sorted CD56 or NKG2C T cell subset, CD4+ or CD8+ T cells, or bulk PBMC T cells (not recorded which). The chain recombines TRBV6-5 with TRBJ2-3; TCRdb's D call of TRBD2 is untestable without DNA. The CDR3 loop reads CASSYSPSFIEQYF.